These 17 T cell receptor beta chains were sequenced from one sample in a study of chemoradiotherapy in HPV16-positive cancers. Assay used: immunoSEQ multiplex PCR; TCRdb lists only in-frame clones, some missing. Here the sample spans about 35,000 clones, 86% being singletons. The sequences come from blood, collected from a patient who underwent chemoradiotherapy. These receptors were taken from a human donor with HPV-associated anogenital cancer.

By frequency in the sample, this clone is medium-sized. The chain uses TRBV27 and TRBJ2-1; D gene uncertain. Trimming left V 3 bases short and J 5 bases short, with 8 bases between. CDR1 is MNHEY and CDR2 is SMNVEV in the germline V gene (reference sequence). The CDR3 spans 13 residues. This CDR3 is CASSLAVNNEQFF. The DNA of the CDR3 is TGTGCCAGCAGTTTGGCGGTTAACAATGAGCAGTTCTTC.

V gene TRBV5-1 combines with J gene TRBJ2-2; TRBD1 matches at 8 bases. Unmatched junction bases numbered 11, after V lost 3 bases and J lost 7 bases. The germline gives CDR1 SGHRS, CDR2 YFSETQ. This CDR3 is 16 amino acids long. CDR3 protein: CASSSTSRGQDGELFF. The DNA for the CDR3 is TGCGCCAGCAGCTCGACGTCCAGGGGGCAAGACGGGGAGCTGTTTTTT. Full variable domain (remainder filled in from reference TRBV5-1 and TRBJ2-2): KAGVTQTPRYLIKTRGQQVTLSCSPISGHRSVSWYQQTPGQGLQFLFEYFSETQRNKGNFPGRFSGRQFSNSRSEMNVSTLELGDSALYLCASSSTSRGQDGELFFGEGSRLTVL.

The V gene is TRBV7-2, the J gene TRBJ1-6; D uncertain. CDR3 length: 13 amino acids. CDR1 SGHTA and CDR2 FQGNSA come from the germline V gene. With 5 bases removed from V and 8 bases from J, the gap between germline ends came to 10 bases. The CDR3: CASSPLNDSPLHF. CDR3 nucleotides: TGTGCCAGCAGCCCTCTGAATGATTCACCCCTCCACTTT.

V is TRBV7-8 and J is TRBJ1-4; 9 positions match TRBD1. The junction had 7 bases not matched to a gene; V was cut back by 3 bases and J by 8 bases. The CDR3 sequence is 15 residues long. Germline CDR1 and CDR2: SGHVS and FQNEAQ. The CDR3 loop reads CASSFFGTGFEKLFF. CDR3 DNA: TGTGCCAGCAGCTTCTTCGGGACAGGGTTCGAAAAACTGTTTTTT.

This chain connects TRBV7-9 to TRBJ1-6; possibly TRBD1 for D (5 bases). V shed 6 bases and J shed 9 bases, with 9 bases lying between them. The CDR3 length is 12 residues. CDR1 SEHNR and CDR2 FQNEAQ come from the germline V gene (reference sequence). CDR3 coding DNA: TGTGCCAGCAGTGTGACAGCTTCACCCCTCCACTTT. Residues: CASSVTASPLHF.

The V and J genes are TRBV5-4 and TRBJ2-7; D tentatively reads TRBD1 or TRBD2 (5 bases each). The CDR3 extends over 16 amino acids. V was trimmed by 4 bases and J by 0 bases, leaving 17 bases between them. The germline V gene has CDR1 SGHNT and CDR2 YYREEE (reference sequence). CDR3 amino acids: CASSPGTPRASYEQYF. The DNA of the CDR3 is TGTGCCAGCAGCCCCGGGACCCCTCGGGCCTCCTACGAGCAGTACTTC.

V is TRBV9 and J is TRBJ1-2; TRBD1 matches 8 bases. V trimming: 3 bases; J trimming: 6 bases; junction bases outside the gene matches: 10. The V gene's germline CDR1 is SGDLS and CDR2 YYNGEE. The CDR3 contains 15 residues. CDR3 DNA: TGTGCCAGCAGCGCCTCGGGCAGGGGGCCGCATGGCTACACCTTC. Protein product: CASSASGRGPHGYTF.

The chain couples TRBV19 to TRBJ1-5; 9 positions match TRBD1. V trimming: 5 bases; J trimming: 6 bases; junction bases outside the gene matches: 5. The CDR3 is 14 amino acids. Per the germline V gene, CDR1 is LNHDA and CDR2 is SQIVND (reference sequence). The CDR3 DNA reads as TGTGCCAGTAGTCCTACAGGGGGCTCTCAGCCCCAGCATTTT. Amino acids: CASSPTGGSQPQHF.

V is TRBV19 and J is TRBJ1-2; 7 bases agree with TRBD1. The trim removed 4 bases at V and 2 bases at J, leaving 4 bases unmatched. The CDR3 is 14 residues long. CDR1 LNHDA and CDR2 SQIVND come from the germline V gene (reference sequence). CDR3 in DNA: TGTGCCAGTAGTACCGGGACAGCGAACTATGGCTACACCTTC. As protein: CASSTGTANYGYTF.

The chain joins TRBV13 to TRBJ2-2; D uncertain. This CDR3 has 13 amino acids. The germline V and J ends were trimmed by 0 bases and 6 bases, with 5 bases remaining between them. CDR1 is PRHDT and CDR2 is FYEKMQ in the germline V gene (reference sequence). CDR3 DNA sequence: TGTGCCAGCAGCTTAGGCGCCTCCGGGGAGCTGTTTTTT. Encoded protein: CASSLGASGELFF.

This clone was seen just once. The V gene is TRBV7-9, the J gene TRBJ2-2; D ambiguous. The CDR3 extends over 15 amino acids. Trimming removed 5 bases from V and 2 bases from J, with 12 bases in between. Germline CDR1 and CDR2: SEHNR and FQNEAQ (reference sequence). The CDR3 loop reads CASSTTDGNTGELFF. CDR3 bases: TGTGCCAGCAGCACAACCGACGGTAACACCGGGGAGCTGTTTTTT.

The rearrangement joins TRBV18 to TRBJ1-2, with TRBD1 matching over 9 bases. The V gene end was trimmed by 3 bases and the J gene end by 8 bases; junction bases not matched to a gene: 7. CDR3 length equals 14 residues. The V gene's germline CDR1 is KGHSH and CDR2 LQKENI. CDR3 nucleotides: TGTGCCAGCTCACCGGGACAGGGATTCGAGGGCTACACCTTC. This encodes CASSPGQGFEGYTF.

The chain couples TRBV27 to TRBJ1-2, with D possibly TRBD1 on 5 matching bases. There are 14 residues in the CDR3. Germline CDR1 and CDR2: MNHEY and SMNVEV (reference sequence). V was shortened by 8 bases and J by 3 bases, with 16 bases between the two germline ends. The CDR3, as DNA: TGTGCCAGCCGCGGGTCAGGGAGGGACTATGGCTACACCTTC. Its translation is CASRGSGRDYGYTF.

The rearrangement links TRBV7-3 to TRBJ2-1; 7 nucleotides align to TRBD1. This CDR3 contains 13 residues. The trim removed 5 bases at V and 8 bases at J, leaving 6 bases unmatched. CDR1 SGHTA and CDR2 FQGTGA come from the germline V gene. This CDR3 is CASSPYDRDEQFF. DNA for the CDR3: TGTGCCAGCAGCCCTTACGACAGGGATGAGCAGTTCTTC.

This chain connects TRBV19 to TRBJ2-2; D is uncertain. The CDR3 loop spans 13 amino acids. V was pared by 4 bases and J by 8 bases, with 11 bases between. Germline values: CDR1 LNHDA, CDR2 SQIVND (reference sequence). Here the CDR3 reads CASSTVPPGELFF. The CDR3 DNA reads as TGTGCCAGTAGTACTGTACCTCCAGGGGAGCTGTTTTTT.

This clone has more than one count but fewer than ten. V is TRBV6-5 and J is TRBJ1-2; perhaps TRBD1 as D (5 bases). This CDR3 has 13 amino acids. V was trimmed by 11 bases and J by 3 bases, leaving 16 bases between them. CDR1 is MNHEY, CDR2 SVGAGI, per germline. In DNA form, the CDR3 reads TGTGCCTCCACTCGAGGGGACGACTATGGCTACACCTTC. Translated, it gives CASTRGDDYGYTF.

Points on this clone: At one boundary the junction diverges from the germline segment, which might be a read error. V usage is TRBV7-7 and J usage is TRBJ2-5, with D possibly TRBD2 on 5 matching bases. The CDR3 has 15 residues. Germline loops: CDR1 SSHAT, CDR2 FNYEAQ (reference sequence). CDR3 in DNA: TGTGCTAGCAGCTCCTCACTAGGGAGACAAGAGACCCAGTACTTC. Translation: CASSSSLGRQETQYF.